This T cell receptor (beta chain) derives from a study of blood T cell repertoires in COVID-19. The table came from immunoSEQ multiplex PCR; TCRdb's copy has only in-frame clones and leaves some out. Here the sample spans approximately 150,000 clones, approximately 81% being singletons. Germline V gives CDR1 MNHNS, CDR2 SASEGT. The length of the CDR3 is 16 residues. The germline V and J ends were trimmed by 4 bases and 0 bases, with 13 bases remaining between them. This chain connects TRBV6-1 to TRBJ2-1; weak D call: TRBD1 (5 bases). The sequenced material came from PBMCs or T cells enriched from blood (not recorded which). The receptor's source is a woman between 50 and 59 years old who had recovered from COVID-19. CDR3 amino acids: CASSGQTRPSYNEQFF. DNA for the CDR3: TGTGCCAGCAGTGGACAGACCCGCCCCTCCTACAATGAGCAGTTCTTC.